Here is one T cell receptor (beta chain) with its context. The data stem from a study of blood T cell repertoires in COVID-19. About the research overall: In each case, the material was cDNA or gDNA derived from T cells, B-cell-depleted T cells, or PBMCs.

Sequencing was performed with immunoSEQ multiplex PCR; in TCRdb, only in-frame clones are kept and a portion is missing. The sample shows about 410,000 clones, 89% of them seen only once. The CDR3 is 13 amino acids. Germline CDR1 MNHNS, CDR2 SASEGT. Trimming removed 1 base from V and 8 bases from J; junction bases left unmatched: 3. The rearrangement links TRBV6-1 to TRBJ1-2; 8 nucleotides line up with TRBD1. Sequenced input: peripheral blood. The sequence came from a woman in her 40s with COVID-19, enrolled during active disease. CDR3 loop: CASSEGTGNGYTF. CDR3 coding DNA: TGTGCCAGCAGTGAAGGGACAGGGAACGGCTACACCTTC.